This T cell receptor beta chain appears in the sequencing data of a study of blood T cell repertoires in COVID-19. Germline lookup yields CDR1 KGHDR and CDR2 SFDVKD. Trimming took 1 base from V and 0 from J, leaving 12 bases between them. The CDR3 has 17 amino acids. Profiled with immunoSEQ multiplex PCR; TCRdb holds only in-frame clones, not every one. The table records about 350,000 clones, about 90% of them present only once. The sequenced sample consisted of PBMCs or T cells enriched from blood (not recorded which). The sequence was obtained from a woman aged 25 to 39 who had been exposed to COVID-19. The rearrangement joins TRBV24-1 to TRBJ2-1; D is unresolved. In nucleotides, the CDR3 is TGTGCCACCAGTGATTTCGCACAACCTAGCTCCTACAATGAGCAGTTCTTC. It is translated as CATSDFAQPSSYNEQFF.